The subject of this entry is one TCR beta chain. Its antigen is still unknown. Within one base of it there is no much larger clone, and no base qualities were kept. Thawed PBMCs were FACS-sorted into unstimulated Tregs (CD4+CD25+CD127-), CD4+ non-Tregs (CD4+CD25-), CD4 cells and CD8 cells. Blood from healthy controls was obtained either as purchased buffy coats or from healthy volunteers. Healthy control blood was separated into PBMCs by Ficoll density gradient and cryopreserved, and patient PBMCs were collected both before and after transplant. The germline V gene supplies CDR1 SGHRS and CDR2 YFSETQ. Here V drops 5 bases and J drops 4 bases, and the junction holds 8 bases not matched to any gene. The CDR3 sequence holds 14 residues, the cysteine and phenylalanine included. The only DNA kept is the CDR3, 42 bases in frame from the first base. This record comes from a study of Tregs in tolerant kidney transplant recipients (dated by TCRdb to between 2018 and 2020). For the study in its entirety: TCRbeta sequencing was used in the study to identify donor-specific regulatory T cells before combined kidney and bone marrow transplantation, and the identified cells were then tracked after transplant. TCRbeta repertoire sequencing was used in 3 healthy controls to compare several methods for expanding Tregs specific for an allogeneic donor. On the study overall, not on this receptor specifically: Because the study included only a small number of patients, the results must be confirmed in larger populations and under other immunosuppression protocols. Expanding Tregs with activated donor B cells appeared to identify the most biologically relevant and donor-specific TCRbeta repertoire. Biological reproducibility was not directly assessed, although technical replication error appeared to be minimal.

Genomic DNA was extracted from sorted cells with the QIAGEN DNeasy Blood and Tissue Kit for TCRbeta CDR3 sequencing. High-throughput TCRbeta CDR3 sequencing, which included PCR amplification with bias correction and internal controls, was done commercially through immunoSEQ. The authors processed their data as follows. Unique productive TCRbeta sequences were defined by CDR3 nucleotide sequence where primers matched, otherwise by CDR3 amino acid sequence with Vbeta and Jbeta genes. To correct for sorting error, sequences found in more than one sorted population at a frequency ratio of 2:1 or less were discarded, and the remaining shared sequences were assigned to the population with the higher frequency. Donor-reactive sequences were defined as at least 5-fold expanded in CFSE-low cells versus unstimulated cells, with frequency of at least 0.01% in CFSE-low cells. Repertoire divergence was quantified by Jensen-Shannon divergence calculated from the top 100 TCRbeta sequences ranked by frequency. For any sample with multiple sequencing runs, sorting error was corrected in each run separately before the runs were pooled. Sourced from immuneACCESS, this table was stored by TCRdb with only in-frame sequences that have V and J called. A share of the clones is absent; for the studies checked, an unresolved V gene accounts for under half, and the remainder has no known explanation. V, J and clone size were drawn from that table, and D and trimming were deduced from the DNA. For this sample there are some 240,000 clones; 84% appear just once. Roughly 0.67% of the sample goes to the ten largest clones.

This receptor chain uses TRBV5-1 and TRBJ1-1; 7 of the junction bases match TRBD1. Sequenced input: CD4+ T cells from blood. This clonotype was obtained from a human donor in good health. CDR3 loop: CASSSQGVGTEAFF. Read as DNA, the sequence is TGCGCCAGCAGTTCCCAGGGGGTTGGCACTGAAGCTTTCTTT.